The source of this TCR beta chain is a study of blood T cells in healthy people across ages. Whole-study findings and limits: Both naive CD4+ cell counts and diversity were greater in long-lived donors than in aged donors. In older individuals, TCR beta diversity per million T cells was lower, falling roughly linearly with age.

The authors ran a second PCR of about 7 to 12 cycles using a sample-barcoded 5' primer and a J-beta primer mix. Each cDNA was tagged by a template-switch adaptor containing 12 random nucleotides. TCRdb ran MiXCR on the 5' RACE reads and lists one entry per CDR3 protein. This table has about 1.1 million distinct CDR3 sequences, more than 30% appearing once. Germline lookup yields CDR1 MNHEY and CDR2 SVGAGI. V shed 0 bases and J shed 4 bases, with 9 bases lying between them. CDR3 size: 14 residues. This clonotype has only a few counts. Antigen unknown. The clonotype was recovered from a man younger than 35 in good health. This rearrangement joins TRBV6-5 to TRBJ1-2; perhaps TRBD1 as D (5 bases). The sample comprised blood. CDR3 in DNA: TGTGCCAGCAGTTACTCGTGGGGGACCTATGGCTACACCTTC. As protein: CASSYSWGTYGYTF.